These T cell receptor beta chains were read from a single sample in a study of cytomegalovirus exposure and HLA in healthy donors. Profiling relied on immunoSEQ multiplex PCR, and the TCRdb table lists in-frame clones only, not all of them. The sample carries 95,000 to 100,000 clones, less than 80% recorded once. The sample consisted of PBMCs. These receptors originate from a middle-aged man in good health and CMV-seronegative. Both conserved end residues are part of each CDR3. Fields, in order: CDR3 protein, CDR3 DNA, D gene, clone size, V gene, J gene. D genes are given only for firm matches. A clone size is listed for some rows: how often the clone was seen (once, few, many), or a class if it is expanded.

CDR3: CASSEGTTSAQFF
DNA: TGTGCCAGCAGTGAAGGCACGACTAGCGCGCAGTTCTTC
D: TRBD2
size: .
V: TRBV6-1
J: TRBJ2-1

CDR3: CASSLSTGDTEAFF
DNA: TGTGCCAGCAGCCTTAGTACGGGGGACACTGAAGCTTTCTTT
D: .
size: .
V: TRBV9
J: TRBJ1-1

CDR3: CASSYQTSGSYEQYF
DNA: TGTGCCAGCAGTTACCAGACTAGCGGGTCCTACGAGCAGTACTTC
D: TRBD2
size: .
V: TRBV6-5
J: TRBJ2-7

CDR3: CASSPAVGELFF
DNA: TGTGCCAGCAGCCCCGCGGTAGGGGAGCTGTTTTTT
D: .
size: .
V: TRBV7-2
J: TRBJ2-2

CDR3: CASSSDRPNEQFF
DNA: TGTGCCAGCTCATCGGACAGGCCCAATGAGCAGTTCTTC
D: TRBD1
size: .
V: TRBV18
J: TRBJ2-1

CDR3: CASSERHRAYEQYF
DNA: TGCGCCAGCAGTGAACGACACCGCGCCTACGAGCAGTACTTC
D: .
size: .
V: TRBV10-2
J: TRBJ2-7

CDR3: CASSQGTSGDSYNEQFF
DNA: TGCGCCAGCAGCCAAGGGACTAGCGGGGACTCCTACAATGAGCAGTTCTTC
D: TRBD2
size: few
V: TRBV4-3
J: TRBJ2-1

CDR3: CASSLLATNTEVFF
DNA: TGCGCCAGCAGCTTGTTAGCGACGAACACTGAAGTTTTTTTT
D: .
size: .
V: TRBV5-1
J: TRBJ1-1

CDR3: CASSLGTSGGDEQFF
DNA: TGTGCCAGCAGCTTAGGTACTAGCGGGGGTGATGAGCAGTTCTTC
D: TRBD2
size: .
V: TRBV11-3
J: TRBJ2-1

CDR3: CAWSVLSGGAGGEQFF
DNA: TGTGCCTGGAGTGTACTTAGCGGGGGGGCCGGTGGTGAGCAGTTCTTC
D: TRBD2
size: once
V: TRBV30
J: TRBJ2-1

CDR3: CASSLDTTIYEQYF
DNA: TGCGCCAGCAGCTTGGATACGACTATCTACGAGCAGTACTTC
D: .
size: .
V: TRBV5-1
J: TRBJ2-7

CDR3: CAFSRGASYNEQFF
DNA: TGCGCCTTCAGCCGGGGAGCCAGCTACAATGAGCAGTTCTTC
D: .
size: .
V: TRBV5-1
J: TRBJ2-1

CDR3: CASRLTGNYGYTF
DNA: TGTGCCAGTAGGCTTACAGGGAACTATGGCTACACCTTC
D: .
size: .
V: TRBV19
J: TRBJ1-2

CDR3: CASSLNKYSNQPQHF
DNA: TGTGCCAGCAGCTTGAACAAATATAGCAATCAGCCCCAGCATTTT
D: .
size: few
V: TRBV5-8
J: TRBJ1-5

CDR3: CASSLASGIRNEQFF
DNA: TGTGCCAGCAGCTTAGCTAGCGGGATAAGGAATGAGCAGTTCTTC
D: TRBD2
size: .
V: TRBV7-2
J: TRBJ2-1

CDR3: CASSPDWGSGTYEQYF
DNA: TGTGCCAGCAGCCCGGACTGGGGTAGCGGAACCTACGAGCAGTACTTC
D: .
size: .
V: TRBV5-4
J: TRBJ2-7

CDR3: CASSMARDRIYEQYF
DNA: TGTGCCAGTAGTATGGCCAGGGACAGAATATACGAGCAGTACTTC
D: TRBD1
size: .
V: TRBV19
J: TRBJ2-7

CDR3: CASGTGNSYEQYF
DNA: TGTGCCAGCGGGACAGGGAATTCCTACGAGCAGTACTTC
D: TRBD1
size: few
V: TRBV6-1
J: TRBJ2-7

CDR3: CASSPGQGRSPQHF
DNA: TGTGCCAGCAGCCCAGGACAGGGTAGAAGTCCCCAGCATTTT
D: TRBD1
size: .
V: TRBV9
J: TRBJ1-5

CDR3: CASSIGGEQYF
DNA: TGTGCCAGTAGTATAGGCGGCGAGCAGTACTTC
D: .
size: .
V: TRBV19
J: TRBJ2-7

CDR3: CASSPLGAAAYEQYF
DNA: TGTGCCAGCAGCCCTTTAGGGGCAGCTGCTTACGAGCAGTACTTC
D: .
size: .
V: TRBV27
J: TRBJ2-7

CDR3: CAWSVLAGGYNEQFF
DNA: TGTGCCTGGAGTGTACTAGCGGGAGGGTACAATGAGCAGTTCTTC
D: TRBD2
size: once
V: TRBV30
J: TRBJ2-1

CDR3: CASSEGGGRGSDEQFF
DNA: TGTGCCAGCAGTGAAGGCGGAGGGAGGGGGAGCGATGAGCAGTTCTTC
D: .
size: .
V: TRBV6-4
J: TRBJ2-1

CDR3: CASSGRGTQETQYF
DNA: TGTGCCAGCTCCGGGCGGGGGACCCAAGAGACCCAGTACTTC
D: TRBD2
size: .
V: TRBV18
J: TRBJ2-5

CDR3: CASRLSGMNTEAFF
DNA: TGTGCCAGCAGGCTCTCGGGGATGAACACTGAAGCTTTCTTT
D: .
size: .
V: TRBV2
J: TRBJ1-1

CDR3: CASRSRTGYEQYF
DNA: TGTGCCAGCCGCTCCCGGACAGGCTACGAGCAGTACTTC
D: TRBD1
size: once
V: TRBV7-9
J: TRBJ2-7

CDR3: CASSHVIRIKTYNEQFF
DNA: TGCGCCAGCAGCCACGTAATCAGGATAAAAACCTACAATGAGCAGTTCTTC
D: .
size: .
V: TRBV4-1
J: TRBJ2-1

CDR3: CATDRGYEQYF
DNA: TGTGCCACGGACAGGGGCTACGAGCAGTACTTC
D: TRBD1
size: .
V: TRBV25-1
J: TRBJ2-7

CDR3: CASSSSTSGGNGRQFF
DNA: TGCGCCAGCAGCTCCTCTACTAGCGGGGGGAATGGGAGGCAGTTCTTC
D: TRBD2
size: .
V: TRBV5-1
J: TRBJ2-1

CDR3: CASSQGLRGLANEQFF
DNA: TGCGCCAGCAGCCAAGGCCTAAGGGGACTAGCCAATGAGCAGTTCTTC
D: TRBD2
size: once
V: TRBV4-1
J: TRBJ2-1

CDR3: CASSPTGGYTF
DNA: TGTGCCAGCAGCCCGACAGGAGGCTACACCTTC
D: .
size: few
V: TRBV7-2
J: TRBJ1-2

CDR3: CASRGGGFSTDTQYF
DNA: TGTGCCAGCAGAGGGGGGGGGTTTTCGACAGATACGCAGTATTTT
D: .
size: .
V: TRBV5-6
J: TRBJ2-3

CDR3: CSVGYRDNQPQHF
DNA: TGCAGCGTTGGGTACAGGGACAATCAGCCCCAGCATTTT
D: .
size: .
V: TRBV29-1
J: TRBJ1-5

CDR3: CASSLPGQGKSDEQYF
DNA: TGTGCCAGCAGTCTACCTGGACAGGGGAAATCGGACGAGCAGTACTTC
D: TRBD1
size: .
V: TRBV6-6
J: TRBJ2-7

CDR3: CASSERTSRSGANVLTF
DNA: TGTGCCAGCTCAGAACGGACATCGCGCTCTGGGGCCAACGTCCTGACTTTC
D: .
size: .
V: TRBV18
J: TRBJ2-6

CDR3: CASSYRGRSEKLFF
DNA: TGTGCCAGCAGTTACAGGGGGCGAAGCGAAAAACTGTTTTTT
D: TRBD1
size: .
V: TRBV28
J: TRBJ1-4

CDR3: CSVVGLQGVGTDTQYF
DNA: TGCAGCGTTGTTGGCCTACAGGGAGTGGGCACAGATACGCAGTATTTT
D: .
size: .
V: TRBV29-1
J: TRBJ2-3

CDR3: CASSFVGGETQYF
DNA: TGCGCCAGCAGCTTTGTGGGGGGGGAGACCCAGTACTTC
D: TRBD2
size: .
V: TRBV5-1
J: TRBJ2-5

CDR3: CASSTRQAIGDEQYF
DNA: TGTGCCAGCAGCACACGACAGGCCATCGGGGACGAGCAGTACTTC
D: .
size: .
V: TRBV9
J: TRBJ2-7

CDR3: CASGPTSTDTQYF
DNA: TGTGCCAGCGGCCCGACTAGCACAGATACGCAGTATTTT
D: .
size: .
V: TRBV5-6
J: TRBJ2-3

CDR3: CASSPGLAGQETQYF
DNA: TGTGCCAGCTCACCCGGACTAGCGGGTCAAGAGACCCAGTACTTC
D: TRBD2
size: .
V: TRBV18
J: TRBJ2-5

CDR3: CASGILSQSPLHF
DNA: TGTGCCAGCGGTATTCTCTCTCAGTCACCCCTCCACTTT
D: .
size: .
V: TRBV28
J: TRBJ1-6

CDR3: CASSLDVVGELFF
DNA: TGTGCCAGCAGCCTAGATGTCGTCGGGGAGCTGTTTTTT
D: .
size: .
V: TRBV7-2
J: TRBJ2-2

CDR3: CASSSGQSTDTQYF
DNA: TGTGCCAGCAGCTCGGGACAGAGCACAGATACGCAGTATTTT
D: TRBD1
size: .
V: TRBV7-9
J: TRBJ2-3

CDR3: CASSLGSGPLYF
DNA: TGTGCCAGCAGCTTGGGGTCAGGGCCTTTGTATTTT
D: .
size: .
V: TRBV5-6
J: TRBJ2-3

CDR3: CASRGTSGPYNEQFF
DNA: TGTGCCAGCAGGGGAACTAGCGGGCCGTACAATGAGCAGTTCTTC
D: TRBD2
size: few
V: TRBV9
J: TRBJ2-1

CDR3: CASSGGQAPLHF
DNA: TGTGCCAGCAGCGGAGGTCAAGCACCCCTCCACTTT
D: .
size: .
V: TRBV9
J: TRBJ1-6

CDR3: CASSSVTVETQYF
DNA: TGTGCCAGCAGCTCTGTGACAGTGGAGACCCAGTACTTC
D: .
size: .
V: TRBV5-5
J: TRBJ2-5

CDR3: CASSESWGSVTEAFF
DNA: TGTGCCAGCAGTGAATCTTGGGGCTCGGTCACTGAAGCTTTCTTT
D: .
size: .
V: TRBV6-1
J: TRBJ1-1

CDR3: CASSRQLAVETQYF
DNA: TGTGCCAGCAGCCGACAACTAGCGGTCGAGACCCAGTACTTC
D: TRBD2
size: .
V: TRBV14
J: TRBJ2-5

CDR3: CASSYRRGNTGELFF
DNA: TGTGCCAGCAGTTATCGGCGGGGGAACACCGGGGAGCTGTTTTTT
D: .
size: .
V: TRBV6-5
J: TRBJ2-2

CDR3: CASSLSQVAYEQYF
DNA: TGTGCCAGCAGCTTATCCCAGGTCGCCTACGAGCAGTACTTC
D: .
size: .
V: TRBV11-2
J: TRBJ2-7

CDR3: CASSPQQETQYF
DNA: TGTGCCAGCAGCCCACAACAAGAGACCCAGTACTTC
D: .
size: .
V: TRBV7-2
J: TRBJ2-5

CDR3: CASSQEVGEAFF
DNA: TGTGCCAGCAGCCAAGAAGTCGGGGAAGCTTTCTTT
D: .
size: .
V: TRBV4-2
J: TRBJ1-1

CDR3: CAWSGVYSGNTIYF
DNA: TGTGCCTGGAGCGGAGTCTACTCTGGAAACACCATATATTTT
D: .
size: .
V: TRBV30
J: TRBJ1-3

CDR3: CTSAGPEHNEQFF
DNA: TGCACCTCTGCGGGGCCGGAGCACAATGAGCAGTTCTTC
D: .
size: .
V: TRBV29-1
J: TRBJ2-1

CDR3: CASSQLAGSSYEQYF
DNA: TGTGCCAGCAGCCAACTAGCGGGGTCCTCCTACGAGCAGTACTTC
D: TRBD2
size: .
V: TRBV14
J: TRBJ2-7